One and the same sample provided the 31 T cell receptor beta chains below, sequenced in a study of blood T cell repertoires in COVID-19. Generated by immunoSEQ multiplex PCR, the TCRdb table keeps only in-frame clones and is missing some. The table records roughly 200,000 clones, 88% of them present only once. Input material: peripheral blood. The receptors come from a woman in her twenties or thirties with acute or convalescent COVID-19.

The V call is TRBV20-1, the J call TRBJ1-6, with D unclear. Germline CDR1 DFQATT, CDR2 SNEGSKA (reference sequence). V lost 0 bases, J lost 10 bases, and 4 bases lay in between. The CDR3 has 11 amino acids. The CDR3 loop reads CSARDLSPLHF. Written as DNA, the CDR3 is TGCAGTGCTAGAGATCTCTCACCCCTCCACTTT.

This chain's CDR3 is CASSFFSPETQYF. CDR3 DNA sequence: TGTGCCAGCAGCTTTTTTAGCCCGGAGACCCAGTACTTC. This rearrangement joins TRBV7-2 to TRBJ2-5, with D unclear. The CDR3 extends over 13 amino acids. V lost 3 bases to trimming and J lost 5 bases, with 10 bases between them. Looked up from germline, CDR1 is SGHTA and CDR2 is FQGNSA.

This clone was seen a handful of times. The chain has TRBV2 and TRBJ1-3, with D unclear. Germline lookup yields CDR1 SNHLY and CDR2 FYNNEI. The germline V and J ends were trimmed by 3 bases and 4 bases, with 4 bases remaining between them. The CDR3 runs 12 residues. DNA for the CDR3: TGTGCCAGCAGTGATCGGGGAAACACCATATATTTT. Protein product: CASSDRGNTIYF.

This clone was observed once. This chain joins TRBV4-1 and TRBJ1-4; D unresolved. This CDR3 comprises 15 residues. The V gene lost 6 bases and the J gene lost 3 bases, with 14 bases spanning the gap. Looked up from germline, CDR1 is MGHRA and CDR2 is YSYEKL. CDR3: CASRDLRLPNEKLFF. CDR3 sequence (DNA): TGCGCCAGCAGGGATCTCAGGTTACCTAATGAAAAACTGTTTTTT.

J is TRBJ2-6 and V is TRBV7-8; 7 nucleotides align to TRBD2. Looked up from germline, CDR1 is SGHVS and CDR2 is FQNEAQ. There are 16 residues in the CDR3. J was trimmed by 0 bases and V by 3 bases; bases with no gene match: 2. CDR3 residues: CASSFGGVSGANVLTF. The DNA of the CDR3 is TGTGCCAGCAGCTTTGGGGGGGTCTCTGGGGCCAACGTCCTGACTTTC.

The rearrangement joins TRBV4-1 to TRBJ2-1, with TRBD2 as a possible D gene (5 bases). V was pared by 0 bases and J by 6 bases, with 12 bases between. The V gene's germline CDR1 is MGHRA and CDR2 YSYEKL. CDR3 size: 15 residues. CDR3: CASSQDSSGSNEQFF. The DNA for the CDR3 is TGCGCCAGCAGCCAAGATTCGTCGGGAAGCAATGAGCAGTTCTTC.

The rearrangement joins TRBV11-1 to TRBJ2-1, with 10 positions matching TRBD2. Germline CDR1 and CDR2: SGHAT and FQDESV (reference sequence). V was pared by 5 bases and J by 5 bases, with 9 bases of the junction left unmatched. The CDR3 is 16 amino acids. The DNA of the CDR3 is TGTGCCAGCAGCGCACGGGTAGCGGGAGGCAACAATGAGCAGTTCTTC. Protein sequence: CASSARVAGGNNEQFF. Together with reference TRBV11-1 and TRBJ2-1, the CDR3 gives the full variable domain: EAEVAQSPRYKITEKSQAVAFWCDPISGHATLYWYRQILGQGPELLVQFQDESVVDDSQLPKDRFSAERLKGVDSTLKIQPAELGDSAMYLCASSARVAGGNNEQFFGPGTRLTVL.

The V and J genes are TRBV4-2 and TRBJ2-7; no clear D. Trimming took 1 base from V and 6 from J, leaving 13 bases between them. This CDR3 comprises 14 residues. Germline V CDR1 and CDR2: LGHNA, YNFKEQ. Here the CDR3 reads CASSQGVFSSEQYF. CDR3 in DNA: TGTGCCAGCAGCCAAGGAGTTTTCTCTTCCGAGCAGTACTTC.

Turning to this clone: Within the sample, other DNA sequences also encode this same CDR3. The chain couples TRBV28 to TRBJ2-3; D gene unclear. The CDR3 is made up of 11 amino acids. Trimming removed 5 bases at V and 3 bases at J, with 3 bases between. Germline V gene data show CDR1 as MDHEN and CDR2 as SYDVKM. The CDR3 here is CASSLTDTQYF. The CDR3 coding sequence is TGTGCCAGCAGTCTAACAGATACGCAGTATTTT.

J is TRBJ2-7 and V is TRBV7-2, with D perhaps TRBD2 (6 bases). V lost 8 bases, J lost 5 bases, and 16 bases lay in between. The CDR3 is 13 amino acids. The germline gives CDR1 SGHTA, CDR2 FQGNSA. The chain's CDR3 is CASQFAGKNEQYF. In nucleotides, the CDR3 is TGTGCCAGCCAATTTGCGGGGAAGAACGAGCAGTACTTC.

A single count supports this clone. V and J are TRBV2 and TRBJ2-3; D gene uncertain. There are 12 residues in the CDR3. Germline loops: CDR1 SNHLY, CDR2 FYNNEI. DNA of the CDR3: TGTAGCTTCTCGGAGTTAACAGATACGCAGTATTTT. Its protein product is CSFSELTDTQYF.

The rearrangement joins TRBV2 to TRBJ1-2; 7 bases line up with TRBD1. Germline V gene data show CDR1 as SNHLY and CDR2 as FYNNEI. The V and J ends lost 6 bases and 7 bases, in that order; junction bases with no gene match: 8. CDR3 size: 13 residues. The CDR3 loop reads CASSEDRIRGYTF. Here the CDR3 DNA reads TGTGCCAGCAGCGAGGACAGGATCCGTGGCTACACCTTC.

The chain couples TRBV18 to TRBJ2-2; D is perhaps TRBD2 (5 bases). Trimming removed 3 bases from V and 6 bases from J, with 11 bases in between. The CDR3 has 14 residues. Germline values: CDR1 KGHSH, CDR2 LQKENI. Here the CDR3 DNA reads TGTGCCAGCTCACCGCTCGAGGGTTCCGGGGAGCTGTTTTTT. This codes for CASSPLEGSGELFF. The full variable domain, completed using reference TRBV18 and TRBJ2-2, is NAGVMQNPRHLVRRRGQEARLRCSPMKGHSHVYWYRQLPEEGLKFMVYLQKENIIDESGMPKERFSAEFPKEGPSILRIQQVVRGDSAAYFCASSPLEGSGELFFGEGSRLTVL.

The chain couples TRBV3-1 (or the pseudogene TRBV3-2) to TRBJ2-7, with TRBD2 as a possible D gene (5 bases). The CDR3 loop spans 13 amino acids. V was cut by 0 bases and J by 9 bases, with 12 bases left in between. Germline V gives CDR1 LGHDT, CDR2 YNNKEL (reference sequence). CDR3 in DNA: TGTGCCAGCAGCCAAGACCGGACTCTCCCGCAGTACTTC. Its protein is CASSQDRTLPQYF.

The V call is TRBV29-1, the J call TRBJ1-2, with D uncertain. Germline V gives CDR1 SQVTM, CDR2 ANQGSEA. The V gene lost 3 bases and the J gene lost 1 base, with 6 bases spanning the gap. The length of the CDR3 is 12 residues. The CDR3 nucleotides are TGCAGCGTTGACAACTTTAACTATGGCTACACCTTC. Translation gives CSVDNFNYGYTF.

V usage is TRBV19 and J usage is TRBJ2-3; 7 nucleotides line up with TRBD1. Germline CDR1 is LNHDA and CDR2 is SQIVND (reference sequence). The CDR3 length is 14 residues. With V trimmed by 7 bases and J by 0 bases, 4 bases remained unmatched. CDR3 in DNA: TGTGCCAGTAAGGGGGCAGTTAGCACAGATACGCAGTATTTT. It codes for CASKGAVSTDTQYF. Supplemented by reference TRBV19 and TRBJ2-3, the full variable domain reads DGGITQSPKYLFRKEGQNVTLSCEQNLNHDAMYWYRQDPGQGLRLIYYSQIVNDFQKGDIAEGYSVSREKKESFPLTVTSAQKNPTAFYLCASKGAVSTDTQYFGPGTRLTVL.

The V gene is TRBV7-9, the J gene TRBJ2-1; 7 bases map to TRBD1. The CDR3 length is 14 residues. Germline loops: CDR1 SEHNR, CDR2 FQNEAQ (reference sequence). Unmatched junction bases numbered 5, after V lost 2 bases and J lost 7 bases. The CDR3 is CASSLLGGRNEQFF. The CDR3, as DNA: TGTGCCAGCAGCTTATTAGGGGGCCGAAATGAGCAGTTCTTC.

The V and J genes are TRBV2 and TRBJ2-7; D not resolved. Trimming took 7 bases from V and 0 from J, leaving 13 bases between them. The CDR3 totals 14 residues. Germline V gene data show CDR1 as SNHLY and CDR2 as FYNNEI. The CDR3 sequence: CASKGGSSSYEQYF. CDR3 bases: TGTGCCAGCAAAGGCGGTTCAAGCTCCTACGAGCAGTACTTC.

The rearrangement joins TRBV14 to TRBJ1-5; no clear D. CDR1 and CDR2 from the germline V gene are SGHDN and FVKESK. The germline V and J ends were trimmed by 0 bases and 5 bases, with 5 bases remaining between them. The length of the CDR3 is 13 residues. CDR3 residues: CASSQDLHQPQHF. CDR3 nucleotides: TGTGCCAGCAGCCAAGATCTACATCAGCCCCAGCATTTT.

V is TRBV6-5 and J is TRBJ1-6; D gene uncertain. The V end was cut by 7 bases, the J end by 11 bases, with 15 bases between. There are 13 residues in the CDR3. CDR1 is MNHEY and CDR2 is SVGAGI in the germline V gene. The CDR3 region is CASKALTRAPLHF. Written as DNA, the CDR3 is TGTGCCAGCAAAGCCCTTACGAGAGCACCCCTCCACTTT.

V and J are TRBV3-1 (or the pseudogene TRBV3-2) and TRBJ1-1, with 7 bases lining up with TRBD1. The CDR3 has 13 residues. CDR1 and CDR2 (germline): LGHDT, YNNKEL (reference sequence). J gave up 11 bases and V 1 base, and 7 bases lay outside the gene matches. CDR3 region: CASSQGTGDFAFF. The CDR3 DNA sequence: TGTGCCAGCAGCCAAGGGACAGGCGATTTCGCTTTCTTT.

This clone came up once. The chain combines TRBV6-5 with TRBJ2-7; TRBD2 agrees at 11 bases. This CDR3 has 15 residues. CDR1 is MNHEY and CDR2 is SVGAGI in the germline V gene. V was clipped by 5 bases and J by 2 bases; unmatched bases: 5. CDR3 loop: CASSPGTSGPYEQYF. The CDR3 DNA reads TGTGCCAGCAGTCCCGGGACTAGCGGACCCTACGAGCAGTACTTC.

This chain links TRBV5-1 with TRBJ2-1, with a weak D call TRBD2 (6 bases). Between the trimmed V and J ends, which lost 1 base and 7 bases, there was a span of 15 bases. The germline gives CDR1 SGHRS, CDR2 YFSETQ. This CDR3 is built from 15 residues. The CDR3 loop is CASSLLTGDVNEQFF. In DNA, the CDR3 is TGCGCCAGCAGCTTGCTGACGGGAGATGTGAATGAGCAGTTCTTC. Combining the CDR3 with reference TRBV5-1 and TRBJ2-1 gives the whole variable domain KAGVTQTPRYLIKTRGQQVTLSCSPISGHRSVSWYQQTPGQGLQFLFEYFSETQRNKGNFPGRFSGRQFSNSRSEMNVSTLELGDSALYLCASSLLTGDVNEQFFGPGTRLTVL.

V and J are TRBV28 and TRBJ1-2; tentative D call: TRBD1 (6 bases). Germline V lookup: CDR1 MDHEN, CDR2 SYDVKM. The V end was cut by 6 bases, the J end by 8 bases, with 13 bases between. The CDR3 is made up of 12 amino acids. The CDR3 sequence: CASSRTGRGYTF. The CDR3 bases are TGTGCCAGCAGCCGCACAGGGCGCGGCTACACCTTC.

The V and J genes are TRBV11-2 and TRBJ2-3; 7 bases map to TRBD1. This CDR3 region has 15 residues. Germline trimming cut 4 bases from V and 5 bases from J; bases unmatched to any gene: 9. Germline assignment: CDR1 SGHAT and CDR2 FQNNGV. The CDR3 bases are TGTGCCAGCAGCTCACTCACAGGGGAAATAGATACGCAGTATTTT. Protein: CASSSLTGEIDTQYF. The full variable domain, its missing parts supplied by reference TRBV11-2 and TRBJ2-3, is EAGVAQSPRYKIIEKRQSVAFWCNPISGHATLYWYQQILGQGPKLLIQFQNNGVVDDSQLPKDRFSAERLKGVDSTLKIQPAKLEDSAVYLCASSSLTGEIDTQYFGPGTRLTVL.

The V gene is TRBV11-2, the J gene TRBJ2-2; 7 positions match TRBD1. V lost 7 bases, J lost 6 bases, and 5 bases stayed unmatched. There are 13 residues in the CDR3. The V gene's germline CDR1 is SGHAT and CDR2 FQNNGV. CDR3 region: CASTADRAGELFF. The CDR3 DNA reads TGTGCCAGCACCGCAGACAGGGCCGGGGAGCTGTTTTTT.

This rearrangement joins TRBV13 to TRBJ2-1, with 11 bases identical to TRBD2. The CDR3 length is 17 residues. CDR1 and CDR2 from the germline V gene are PRHDT and FYEKMQ (reference sequence). The trim removed 5 bases at V and 10 bases at J, leaving 16 bases unmatched. The CDR3, as DNA: TGTGCCAGCAGCCATCGGGGGAGGTCTAGCGGGAGGCAAGAGCAGTTCTTC. Protein product: CASSHRGRSSGRQEQFF.

The chain recombines TRBV27 with TRBJ2-1; 7 bases fit TRBD2. Trimming removed 8 bases from V and 6 bases from J; junction bases left unmatched: 10. The CDR3 covers 14 residues. Germline V lookup: CDR1 MNHEY, CDR2 SMNVEV (reference sequence). The chain's CDR3 is CASGGTILFNEQFF. The CDR3 DNA sequence: TGTGCCAGCGGGGGGACTATCCTATTCAATGAGCAGTTCTTC.

This rearrangement joins TRBV10-2 to TRBJ2-3; 12 bases are shared with TRBD2. V was clipped by 5 bases and J by 4 bases; unmatched bases: 7. Germline V gene lookup returns CDR1 WSHSY and CDR2 SAAADI. This CDR3 has 16 residues. The CDR3 DNA reads TGCGCCAGCAGTCCAGGACTAGCGGGATTGTCAGATACGCAGTATTTT. Protein: CASSPGLAGLSDTQYF.

This chain connects TRBV6-5 to TRBJ2-7; 8 bases map to TRBD1. After removal of 6 bases from V and 10 bases from J, the junction contained 8 bases not matched to a gene. CDR1 is MNHEY and CDR2 is SVGAGI in the germline V gene. CDR3 length equals 12 residues. CDR3 nucleotides: TGTGCCAGCAGGGCCTGGACAGGGAGTCAGTACTTC. It is translated as CASRAWTGSQYF.

J is TRBJ2-7 and V is TRBV19; 11 positions agree with TRBD1. CDR1 LNHDA and CDR2 SQIVND come from the germline V gene (reference sequence). V trimming: 3 bases; J trimming: 4 bases; junction bases outside the gene matches: 2. The CDR3 spans 14 residues. CDR3 bases: TGTGCCAGTAGTATCGGGACAGGGGGTTACGAGCAGTACTTC. It encodes CASSIGTGGYEQYF.